These 18 T cell receptor beta chains came from one sample sequenced in a study of identifying expanded T cells in peripheral blood. Some clones are missing from TCRdb's copy, which holds only in-frame ones; the method was immunoSEQ multiplex PCR. The sample yields under 120,000 clones, about 89% seen once. Sequences were obtained from blood. These receptor sequences come from a person aged 18 to 75 in good health.

V is TRBV6-5 and J is TRBJ1-4; D is unresolved. Trimming pared 6 bases from V and 0 bases from J, leaving 8 bases between. Germline-derived CDR1 and CDR2 are MNHEY and SVGAGI. This CDR3 spans 14 amino acids. The CDR3 spells CASSRATTNEKLFF. In nucleotides, the CDR3 is TGTGCCAGCAGCCGGGCGACAACTAATGAAAAACTGTTTTTT.

The J gene is TRBJ1-5, the V gene TRBV28; tentative D call: TRBD1 (6 bases). Trimming took 4 bases from V and 2 from J, leaving 12 bases between them. The length of the CDR3 is 15 residues. Germline loops: CDR1 MDHEN, CDR2 SYDVKM. In DNA, the CDR3 is TGTGCCAGCAGTTCCGAGGCAGGGGGCAATCAGCCCCAGCATTTT. This codes for CASSSEAGGNQPQHF.

The chain joins TRBV18 to TRBJ2-7; possibly TRBD2 for D (6 bases). The CDR3 totals 14 residues. The germline V and J ends were trimmed by 3 bases and 7 bases, with 16 bases remaining between them. The germline V gene has CDR1 KGHSH and CDR2 LQKENI. For the CDR3, the DNA is TGTGCCAGCTCACCCACCAGCGGGCCTCGGGAGCAGTACTTC. Amino acid sequence: CASSPTSGPREQYF. The whole variable domain, remainder taken from reference TRBV18 and TRBJ2-7, is NAGVMQNPRHLVRRRGQEARLRCSPMKGHSHVYWYRQLPEEGLKFMVYLQKENIIDESGMPKERFSAEFPKEGPSILRIQQVVRGDSAAYFCASSPTSGPREQYFGPGTRLTVT.

The CDR3 nucleotides read TGTGCCAGCAGCTTAGGAAGGTACGAGCAGTACTTC. Amino acid sequence: CASSLGRYEQYF. This sequence joins TRBV13 and TRBJ2-7; D not resolved. V lost 0 bases and J 4 bases, leaving 4 bases between the germline ends. This CDR3 has 12 residues. Germline lookup yields CDR1 PRHDT and CDR2 FYEKMQ (reference sequence).

The rearrangement joins TRBV4-3 to TRBJ1-1; no clear D. The ends were cut back, 4 bases at V and 2 bases at J, with 14 bases in the middle. CDR3 length equals 15 residues. Germline V gene data show CDR1 as LGHNA and CDR2 as YSLEER. CDR3 nucleotides: TGCGCCAGCAGCCTGGGGATAGTACCCAACACTGAAGCTTTCTTT. Its translation: CASSLGIVPNTEAFF.

This chain connects TRBV7-8 to TRBJ2-7, with D maybe TRBD2 (6 bases). This CDR3 has 15 amino acids. Germline V CDR1 and CDR2: SGHVS, FQNEAQ. V lost 2 bases and J lost 5, with 16 bases in between. The CDR3 loop reads CASSLMMGGTNEQYF. The DNA for the CDR3 is TGTGCCAGCAGCTTAATGATGGGGGGAACCAACGAGCAGTACTTC.

The chain couples TRBV5-6 to TRBJ1-6; D ambiguous. Trimming took off 4 bases at V and 8 bases at J, with 13 bases between the two ends. This CDR3 has 14 amino acids. Germline CDR1 and CDR2: SGHDT and YYEEEE. The CDR3 nucleotides are TGTGCCAGCAGCATCTCCCTTCTAGATTCACCCCTCCACTTT. Its protein product is CASSISLLDSPLHF.

This chain connects TRBV4-2 to TRBJ2-5, with D perhaps given as TRBD1 or TRBD2 (5 bases each). V lost 4 bases and J lost 0, with 18 bases in between. CDR3 length: 17 amino acids. Looked up from germline, CDR1 is LGHNA and CDR2 is YNFKEQ. CDR3: CASSRNAGTRYQETQYF. CDR3 coding DNA: TGTGCCAGCAGCCGGAACGCCGGGACCAGGTACCAAGAGACCCAGTACTTC.

The V call is TRBV27, the J call TRBJ2-1; D may be TRBD2 (5 bases). The CDR3 is 18 amino acids. Trimming left V 5 bases short and J 4 bases short, with 24 bases between. CDR1 is MNHEY, CDR2 SMNVEV, per germline (reference sequence). Here the CDR3 reads CASSAEPGVFMTYNEQFF. CDR3 in DNA: TGTGCCAGCAGTGCGGAACCCGGGGTTTTTATGACATACAATGAGCAGTTCTTC.

This clone was recorded once. V gene TRBV30 combines with J gene TRBJ1-6; D is possibly TRBD1 (5 bases). Germline V gene sequence: CDR1 GTSNPN, CDR2 SVGIG (reference sequence). Deletions cut 8 bases from V and 8 bases from J, with 22 bases between. There are 15 residues in the CDR3. CDR3 sequence: CAGVRSRGVYSPLHF. The CDR3 DNA follows: TGTGCCGGGGTCCGGAGCCGGGGGGTTTATTCACCCCTCCACTTT.

The genes are TRBV6-5 and TRBJ1-2; 9 nucleotides agree with TRBD1. CDR1 is MNHEY and CDR2 is SVGAGI in the germline V gene. The J segment lost 2 bases and the V segment lost 6 bases, leaving 4 bases of the junction unmatched. The CDR3 spans 14 residues. The CDR3 spells CASRRDRANYGYTF. DNA of the CDR3: TGTGCCAGCAGACGGGACAGGGCGAACTATGGCTACACCTTC.

The J gene is TRBJ2-1, the V gene TRBV6-6; D ambiguous. Trimming removed 6 bases from V and 8 bases from J, with 14 bases in between. The CDR3 extends over 13 amino acids. CDR1 and CDR2 from the germline V gene are MNHNY and SVGAGI (reference sequence). The CDR3 DNA follows: TGTGCCAGCAGACTGCAAGGTGGGGATGAGCAGTTCTTC. The encoded protein is CASRLQGGDEQFF.

This chain links TRBV6-4 with TRBJ1-5, with D unclear. Germline values: CDR1 MRHNA, CDR2 SNTAGT. The CDR3 has 13 amino acids. V gave up 0 bases and J gave up 3 bases, with 3 bases separating them. The CDR3 nucleotides read TGTGCCAGCAGTGACTCGGCCAATCAGCCCCAGCATTTT. Encoded protein: CASSDSANQPQHF.

The chain uses TRBV5-1 and TRBJ1-1; 7 bases are shared with TRBD1. V was clipped by 4 bases and J by 5 bases; unmatched bases: 8. The CDR3 consists of 14 residues. CDR1 SGHRS and CDR2 YFSETQ come from the germline V gene. The CDR3 loop reads CASSEQGRGTEAFF. The DNA for the CDR3 is TGCGCCAGCAGCGAACAGGGGAGGGGGACTGAAGCTTTCTTT.

This sequence joins TRBV6-5 and TRBJ2-7; unclear D gene. CDR1 and CDR2 from the germline V gene are MNHEY and SVGAGI. V lost 6 bases and J lost 6, with 9 bases in between. The CDR3 sequence is 11 residues long. The CDR3 DNA reads as TGTGCCAGCAGCCTCCGAATCGAGCAGTACTTC. It encodes CASSLRIEQYF.

This clone showed up just once. The rearrangement joins TRBV6-5 to TRBJ1-2; D may be TRBD1 (6 bases). The germline gives CDR1 MNHEY, CDR2 SVGAGI. V was trimmed by 4 bases and J by 3 bases, leaving 12 bases between them. The CDR3 runs to 14 residues. The CDR3 bases are TGTGCCAGCAGTTCGGGGGGCTCACACTATGGCTACACCTTC. It codes for CASSSGGSHYGYTF.

V is TRBV7-2 and J is TRBJ2-3, with TRBD2 identical over 10 bases. CDR3 length equals 16 residues. CDR1 and CDR2 from the germline V gene are SGHTA and FQGNSA. After removal of 3 bases from V and 0 bases from J, the junction contained 3 bases not matched to a gene. The CDR3: CASSFLAGASTDTQYF. In DNA, the CDR3 is TGTGCCAGCAGCTTTCTAGCGGGGGCCAGCACAGATACGCAGTATTTT. The full variable domain, its missing parts supplied by reference TRBV7-2 and TRBJ2-3, is GAGVSQSPSNKVTEKGKDVELRCDPISGHTALYWYRQSLGQGLEFLIYFQGNSAPDKSGLPSDRFSAERTGGSVSTLTIQRTQQEDSAVYLCASSFLAGASTDTQYFGPGTRLTVL.

V usage is TRBV6-6 and J usage is TRBJ1-1; D uncertain. CDR1 is MNHNY and CDR2 is SVGAGI in the germline V gene (reference sequence). V lost 7 bases and J 1 base, leaving 13 bases between the germline ends. The CDR3 has 14 residues. The CDR3 DNA reads TGTGCCAGCACCCCTGGGCAATCGAACACTGAAGCTTTCTTT. Its protein product is CASTPGQSNTEAFF.